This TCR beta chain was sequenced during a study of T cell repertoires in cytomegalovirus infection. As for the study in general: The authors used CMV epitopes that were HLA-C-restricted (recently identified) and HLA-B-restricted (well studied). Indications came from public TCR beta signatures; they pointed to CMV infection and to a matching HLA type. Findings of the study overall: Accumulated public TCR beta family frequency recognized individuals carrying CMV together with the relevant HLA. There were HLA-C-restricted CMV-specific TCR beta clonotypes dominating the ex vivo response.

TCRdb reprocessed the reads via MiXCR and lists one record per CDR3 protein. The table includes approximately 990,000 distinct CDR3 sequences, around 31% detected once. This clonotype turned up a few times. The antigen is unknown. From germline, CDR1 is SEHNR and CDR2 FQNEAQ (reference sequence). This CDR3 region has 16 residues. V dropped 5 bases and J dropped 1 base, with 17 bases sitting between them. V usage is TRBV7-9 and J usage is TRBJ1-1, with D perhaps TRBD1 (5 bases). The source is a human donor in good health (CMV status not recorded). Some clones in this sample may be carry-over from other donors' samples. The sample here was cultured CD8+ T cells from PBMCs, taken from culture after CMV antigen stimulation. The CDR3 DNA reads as TGTGCCAGCAGCCCCCCGGCGGGGGGAAGGAACACTGAAGCTTTCTTT. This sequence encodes CASSPPAGGRNTEAFF. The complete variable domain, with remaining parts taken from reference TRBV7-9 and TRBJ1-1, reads DTGVSQNPRHKITKRGQNVTFRCDPISEHNRLYWYRQTLGQGPEFLTYFQNEAQLEKSRLLSDRFSAERPKGSFSTLEIQRTEQGDSAMYLCASSPPAGGRNTEAFFGQGTRLTVV.